Below, one TCR beta chain is given with its context. Its antigen is unidentified. Per germline, CDR1 SGHTA and CDR2 FQGTGA. V shed 2 bases, J shed 4 bases, and the junction held 8 bases outside the gene matches. There are 16 residues in the CDR3. The data belong to a study of tumor and adjacent non-tumor tissue in lung cancer. Looking at the study overall: Patients comprised roughly 12 adenocarcinoma, 2 squamous cell carcinoma and 1 small cell lung cancer. Regarding the study as a whole: In normal lung, the top 100 clones were significantly more dominant than in tumor.

A modified ARM-PCR protocol with three rounds of nested PCR amplified TCRbeta. TCRdb ran MiXCR on the multiplex PCR reads and lists one entry per CDR3 protein. The sample yields 90,000 to 120,000 distinct CDR3 sequences, 65% seen once. The template was RNA from unsorted bulk tissue. The normal lung tissue was taken more than 3 cm from the tumor edge. The source material was distant non-tumor lung tissue. The chain is built from TRBV7-3 and TRBJ2-1; 7 nucleotides align to TRBD2. The source of this sequence is a man aged 30-40 years with non-small cell lung cancer. This CDR3 reads CASSLYGGGTYNEQFF. The CDR3 bases are TGTGCCAGCAGCTTATATGGGGGAGGGACTTACAATGAGCAGTTCTTC.